Presented here are 8 T cell receptor beta chains from one specimen sequenced in a study of Ad26.COV2.S vaccination and SARS-CoV-2 variants. The treatment is: over 15 received Ad26.COV2.S at low or high dose, single or two shots; several received placebo; per-sample allocation not given. Sampling took place 63 days after the first vaccine or placebo injection. Some clones are missing from TCRdb's copy, which holds only in-frame ones; the method was immunoSEQ multiplex PCR. In the table there are fewer than 600,000 clones, 80% to 90% of which are singletons. This material consisted of peripheral blood, taken in a trial of Ad26.COV2.S vaccine versus placebo. The receptors here all came from a person aged 18 to 59 who received the Ad26.COV2.S COVID-19 vaccine or a placebo.

Turning to this clone: One end of the junction varies from germline; a read error may be responsible. V usage is TRBV23-1 and J usage is TRBJ2-7; possibly TRBD2 for D (7 bases). TRBV23-1 is filed as an ORF, its function uncertain. CDR3 length equals 12 residues. The CDR3 reads CASSNGGTNTNF. For the CDR3, the DNA is TGCGCCAGCAGTAACGGGGGGACAAACACCAACTTC.

V gene TRBV7-2 combines with J gene TRBJ2-1; TRBD2 aligns across 12 bases. V lost 5 bases and J lost 9; bases outside the gene matches: 5. The CDR3 sequence is 14 residues long. In germline, CDR1 is SGHTA, CDR2 FQGNSA. The CDR3 coding sequence is TGTGCCAGCAGCCCCCGGACTAGCGGGGCTGAGCAGTTCTTC. This translates into CASSPRTSGAEQFF. Filled out from reference TRBV7-2 and TRBJ2-1, the complete variable domain reads GAGVSQSPSNKVTEKGKDVELRCDPISGHTALYWYRQSLGQGLEFLIYFQGNSAPDKSGLPSDRFSAERTGGSVSTLTIQRTQQEDSAVYLCASSPRTSGAEQFFGPGTRLTVL.

V and J are TRBV4-1 and TRBJ2-1; 7 bases fit TRBD2. J lost 3 bases, V lost 1 base, and 12 bases had no gene match. CDR1 is MGHRA and CDR2 is YSYEKL in the germline V gene. CDR3 length: 18 amino acids. CDR3 bases: TGCGCCAGCAGCCAAGTAGCAGTTCGGGGGAGGGTCTACAATGAGCAGTTCTTC. Encoded protein: CASSQVAVRGRVYNEQFF.

V and J are TRBV6-5 and TRBJ1-3, with TRBD1 matching 11 bases. Trimming cost V 8 bases and J 2 bases; bases outside gene matches: 2. The germline gives CDR1 MNHEY, CDR2 SVGAGI. The CDR3 has 14 amino acids. CDR3 in DNA: TGTGCCAGCGGGACAGGGGGGACTGGAAACACCATATATTTT. Its translation: CASGTGGTGNTIYF.

The chain links TRBV6-5 to TRBJ1-6; 7 bases map to TRBD1. The V gene end was trimmed by 8 bases and the J gene end by 6 bases; junction bases not matched to a gene: 4. CDR3 length: 13 residues. Germline V CDR1 and CDR2: MNHEY, SVGAGI. The CDR3 nucleotides read TGTGCCAGCGGGACAGTTCTTAATTCACCCCTCCACTTT. Translated, it gives CASGTVLNSPLHF.

The gene calls are TRBV27 and TRBJ2-7, with no clear D. V was cut by 2 bases and J by 2 bases, with 10 bases left in between. CDR3 length: 14 residues. Per the germline V gene, CDR1 is MNHEY and CDR2 is SMNVEV (reference sequence). CDR3 protein: CASSLSPRPYEQYF. Written as DNA, the CDR3 is TGTGCCAGCAGTTTAAGTCCCAGGCCCTACGAGCAGTACTTC.

The table lists this clone with a count of one. The chain has TRBV9 and TRBJ1-2; 7 nucleotides line up with TRBD1. The CDR3 covers 16 residues. The germline V gene encodes CDR1 SGDLS and CDR2 YYNGEE. V lost 0 bases, J lost 3 bases, and 8 bases stayed unmatched. The CDR3 region is CASSVGAGGKYYGYTF. CDR3 in DNA: TGTGCCAGCAGCGTAGGAGCAGGGGGTAAATACTATGGCTACACCTTC.

The CDR3 DNA reads TGCGCCAGCAGCCAAGGGACAGGGGTGAGCAATCAGCCCCAGCATTTT. The encoded protein is CASSQGTGVSNQPQHF. J is TRBJ1-5 and V is TRBV4-3; 9 bases agree with TRBD1. With 1 base clipped from V and 1 base from J, the junction kept 2 bases outside the gene matches. The CDR3 is made up of 16 amino acids. The V gene's germline CDR1 is LGHNA and CDR2 YSLEER.